Here is one T cell receptor beta chain with its context. The target antigen is unknown. As it was prepared, the TCRbeta library received unique molecular identifiers. TCRdb re-called the PCR reads with MiXCR, one entry per CDR3 protein. Seen here are about 110,000 distinct CDR3 sequences, approximately 6.4% observed once, and the top ten hold about 23%. The data are from a study of T-cell reconstitution after alpha-beta-depleted transplantation in children. Overall study results and limits: From newly produced T cells came most of the T-cell counts and diversity one year after transplant.

Trimming stripped 10 bases from V and 2 bases from J, with 12 bases between. Germline CDR1 MNHEY, CDR2 SMNVEV (reference sequence). The CDR3 covers 13 residues. The rearrangement links TRBV27 to TRBJ1-5; the D gene is possibly TRBD1 (5 bases). This material consisted of PBMCs, mostly from graft donor cells, taken 360 days after TCRalphabeta/CD19-depleted stem cell transplant. This clonotype was sampled from a male patient between 2 and 15 years old who had a stem cell transplant for acute lymphoblastic leukemia, so the T cells may come from the graft donor. CDR3 region: CATRGGGNQPQHF. The DNA of the CDR3 is TGTGCCACCCGGGGGGGGGGCAATCAGCCCCAGCATTTT.